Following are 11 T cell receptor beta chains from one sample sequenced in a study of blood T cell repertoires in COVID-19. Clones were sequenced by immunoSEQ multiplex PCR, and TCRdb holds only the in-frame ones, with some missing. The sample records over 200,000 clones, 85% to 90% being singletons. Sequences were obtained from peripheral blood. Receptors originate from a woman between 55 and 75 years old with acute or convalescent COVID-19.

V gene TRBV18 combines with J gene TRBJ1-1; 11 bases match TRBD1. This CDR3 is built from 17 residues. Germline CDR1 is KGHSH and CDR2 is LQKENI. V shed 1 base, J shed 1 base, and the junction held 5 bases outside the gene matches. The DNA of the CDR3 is TGTGCCAGCTCACCACTGGGGACAGGGGGGCAGAACACTGAAGCTTTCTTT. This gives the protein CASSPLGTGGQNTEAFF. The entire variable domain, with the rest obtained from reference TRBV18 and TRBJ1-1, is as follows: NAGVMQNPRHLVRRRGQEARLRCSPMKGHSHVYWYRQLPEEGLKFMVYLQKENIIDESGMPKERFSAEFPKEGPSILRIQQVVRGDSAAYFCASSPLGTGGQNTEAFFGQGTRLTVV.

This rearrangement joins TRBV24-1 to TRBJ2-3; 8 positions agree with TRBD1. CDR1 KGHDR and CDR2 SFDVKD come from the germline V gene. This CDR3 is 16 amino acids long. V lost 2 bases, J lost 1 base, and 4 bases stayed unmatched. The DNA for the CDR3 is TGTGCCACCAGTGATTGGACAGGGTTCCGCACAGATACGCAGTATTTT. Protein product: CATSDWTGFRTDTQYF.

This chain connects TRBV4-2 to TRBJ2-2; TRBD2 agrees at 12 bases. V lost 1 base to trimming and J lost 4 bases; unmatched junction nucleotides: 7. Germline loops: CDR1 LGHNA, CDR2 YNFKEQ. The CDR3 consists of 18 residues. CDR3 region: CASSQATSGGTITGELFF. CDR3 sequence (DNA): TGTGCCAGCAGCCAAGCAACTAGCGGGGGGACAATCACCGGGGAGCTGTTTTTT.

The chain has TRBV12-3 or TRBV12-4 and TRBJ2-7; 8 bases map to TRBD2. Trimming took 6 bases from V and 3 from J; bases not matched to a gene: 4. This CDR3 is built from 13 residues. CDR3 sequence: CASSRLAGYEQYF. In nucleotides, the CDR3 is TGTGCCAGCAGCCGGCTAGCGGGCTACGAGCAGTACTTC.

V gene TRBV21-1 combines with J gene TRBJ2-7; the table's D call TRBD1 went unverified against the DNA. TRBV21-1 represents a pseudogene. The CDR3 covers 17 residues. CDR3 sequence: CASSKINLRGGPHEQYF. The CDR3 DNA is TGTGCCAGCAGCAAGATTAATTTGAGAGGGGGCCCCCACGAGCAGTACTTC.

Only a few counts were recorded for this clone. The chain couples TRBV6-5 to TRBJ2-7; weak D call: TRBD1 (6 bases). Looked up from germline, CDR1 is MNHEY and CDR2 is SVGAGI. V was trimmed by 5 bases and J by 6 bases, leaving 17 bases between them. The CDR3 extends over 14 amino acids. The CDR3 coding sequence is TGTGCCAGCAGTCCCTACGCAGGGGCCGGCGAGCAGTACTTC. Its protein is CASSPYAGAGEQYF.

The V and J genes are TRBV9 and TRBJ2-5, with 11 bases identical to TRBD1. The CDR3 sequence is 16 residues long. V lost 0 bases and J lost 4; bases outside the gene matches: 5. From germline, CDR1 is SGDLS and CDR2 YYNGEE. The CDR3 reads CASSVVGQGAIETQYF. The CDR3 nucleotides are TGTGCCAGCAGCGTAGTAGGACAGGGGGCAATAGAGACCCAGTACTTC. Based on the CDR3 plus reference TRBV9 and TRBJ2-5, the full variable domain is DSGVTQTPKHLITATGQRVTLRCSPRSGDLSVYWYQQSLDQGLQFLIQYYNGEERAKGNILERFSAQQFPDLHSELNLSSLELGDSALYFCASSVVGQGAIETQYFGPGTRLLVL.

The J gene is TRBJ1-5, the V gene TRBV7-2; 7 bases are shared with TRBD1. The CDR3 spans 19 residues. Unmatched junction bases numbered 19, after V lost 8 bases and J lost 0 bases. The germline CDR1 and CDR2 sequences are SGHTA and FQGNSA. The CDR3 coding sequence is TGTGCCAGCTGCTGTAAATCCGGGACAGACATTTATAGCAATCAGCCCCAGCATTTT. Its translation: CASCCKSGTDIYSNQPQHF.

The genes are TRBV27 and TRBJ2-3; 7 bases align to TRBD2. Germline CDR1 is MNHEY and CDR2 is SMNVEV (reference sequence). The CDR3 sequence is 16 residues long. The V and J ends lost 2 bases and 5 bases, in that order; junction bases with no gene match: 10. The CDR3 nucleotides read TGTGCCAGCAGTTTAGGGGGGGGTATTCCCCGAGATACGCAGTATTTT. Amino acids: CASSLGGGIPRDTQYF.

The CDR3 loop is CAWSGTGVYTF. In DNA, the CDR3 is TGTGCCTGGTCCGGGACAGGGGTCTACACCTTC. The rearrangement uses TRBV30 and TRBJ1-2, with 10 bases identical to TRBD1. After removal of 5 bases from V and 10 bases from J, the junction contained 4 bases not matched to a gene. The CDR3 spans 11 residues. CDR1 GTSNPN and CDR2 SVGIG come from the germline V gene (reference sequence).

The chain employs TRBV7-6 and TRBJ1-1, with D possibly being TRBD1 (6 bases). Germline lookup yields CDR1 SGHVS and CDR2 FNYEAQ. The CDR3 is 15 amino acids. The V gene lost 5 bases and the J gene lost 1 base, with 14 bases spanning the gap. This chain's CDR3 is CASSLEGTRNTEAFF. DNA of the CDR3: TGTGCCAGCAGCCTAGAGGGGACACGGAACACTGAAGCTTTCTTT.